Given below is one T cell receptor beta chain in context. Its antigen is as yet unknown. The data belong to a study of T cell responses to AZD1222 COVID-19 vaccine. Study-level information: Both about-4-week and about-12-week second-dose recipients were combined. General study points: All repertoire sampling was performed exclusively after the peak T cell response. Clonal diversity was possibly underestimated, and the donors were mostly white British, with more females. Only 5 to 7 AZD1222 recipients were seropositive at baseline.

V lost 2 bases and J 2 bases, leaving 13 bases between the germline ends. The CDR3 length is 15 residues. CDR1 SGDLS and CDR2 YYNGEE come from the germline V gene. Clones were read by immunoSEQ multiplex PCR, and TCRdb kept only the in-frame ones, dropping some. The repertoire holds tens of thousands of clones, with around four fifths as singletons. The TCR comes from an adult in good health. The sample was peripheral blood, taken on day 0 of AZD1222 vaccination. The chain links TRBV9 to TRBJ1-2; tentatively, D is TRBD1 (5 bases). The CDR3 here is CASSVPGAPNYGYTF. The CDR3 region has the DNA TGTGCCAGCAGCGTGCCCGGGGCGCCGAACTATGGCTACACCTTC.